The source of this T cell receptor beta chain is a study of blood T cell repertoires in COVID-19 (dated by TCRdb to between 2020 and 2021). About the study as a whole: Collaborator samples came from the United States, Italy and Spain and covered acute and convalescent phases of COVID-19. The prospective study material was composed of cDNA or gDNA derived from T cells, B-cell-depleted T cells, or PBMCs. The dataset comprised deeply sampled blood TCRbeta repertoires from subjects exposed to, actively infected with, or recovered from COVID-19. The repertoires were released in a freely available public database intended as a resource for research on the immune response to SARS-CoV-2. The samples were drawn from two sources: the first 160 participants of the ongoing ImmuneRACE study, and about 1,300 subjects contributed by 6 global collaborators. The sample metadata nearly always contained a de-identified subject ID, COVID-19 status, age in years and sex. Where available, HLA class I and class II types were obtained from metadata supplied by the sample provider rather than from assay-based typing.

TCRbeta CDR3 regions were amplified from genomic DNA by means of the immunoSEQ Assay, a bias-controlled multiplex PCR. In the original analysis: Nucleated cell counts per sample were estimated from amplification of reference gene primers within the assay. Sequence reads were collapsed and filtered to measure the absolute abundance of every unique TCRbeta CDR3 rearrangement. For each sample, productive Simpson clonality was calculated as the square root of Simpson's diversity index across productive rearrangements. The source is immuneACCESS, and TCRdb retained only in-frame sequences with V and J called. Part of the clones is not carried over; for the studies checked, unresolved V genes explain less than half of this, and the remainder is unexplained. That table gives V, J and clone size, and the DNA gave D and trimming. This sample gives a few hundred thousand clones in total; more than 65% of them show up just once. Jointly, the top ten make up 1.4% of the sample.

CDR1 and CDR2, looked up from the germline V gene, are KGHSH and LQKENI. After removal of 3 bases from V and 5 bases from J, the junction retains 8 bases not matched to a gene. There are 16 amino acids in the CDR3, from cysteine to phenylalanine inclusive. Only the CDR3 DNA stays, 48 bases, in frame from base 1. Another Seattle source contributed samples from volunteer blood donors who had recovered from COVID-19. The collaborating institutions used their own protocols to collect whole blood in K2EDTA tubes. Collaborator samples were shipped for TCRbeta analysis as frozen whole blood, isolated PBMCs, or DNA extracted from either sample type. Summary of the overall study and its limitations: The quantity of clinical and demographic metadata differed by source and by participant and was supplied without curation.

The table lists this clone with a few counts. Its antigen remains undetermined. Nothing much larger sits one base from this clone, and base qualities are not available. Material for sequencing was peripheral blood. This receptor was taken from a middle-aged woman who had recovered from COVID-19. The V gene is TRBV18 and the J gene is TRBJ2-1; 9 bases in the junction line up with TRBD2. The DNA reads TGTGCCAGCTCACCGCGGAGCGGGGGGCGGAACAATGAGCAGTTCTTC. Its translation reads: CASSPRSGGRNNEQFF.